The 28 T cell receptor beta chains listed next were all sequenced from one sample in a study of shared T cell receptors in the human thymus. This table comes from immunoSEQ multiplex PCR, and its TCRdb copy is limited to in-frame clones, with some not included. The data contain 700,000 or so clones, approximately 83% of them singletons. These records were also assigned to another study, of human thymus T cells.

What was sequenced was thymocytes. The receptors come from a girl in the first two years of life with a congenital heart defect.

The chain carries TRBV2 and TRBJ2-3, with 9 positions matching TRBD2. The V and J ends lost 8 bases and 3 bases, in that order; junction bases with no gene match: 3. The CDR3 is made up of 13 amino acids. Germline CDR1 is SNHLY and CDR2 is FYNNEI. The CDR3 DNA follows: TGTGCCAGCCGAGCGGGGGGAACAGATACGCAGTATTTT. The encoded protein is CASRAGGTDTQYF.

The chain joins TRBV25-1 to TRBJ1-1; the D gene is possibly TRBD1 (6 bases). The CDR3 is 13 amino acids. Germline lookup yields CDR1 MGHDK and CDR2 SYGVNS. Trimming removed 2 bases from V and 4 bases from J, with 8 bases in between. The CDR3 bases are TGTGCCAGCAGTGAAGGGGGCAGCACTGAAGCTTTCTTT. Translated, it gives CASSEGGSTEAFF.

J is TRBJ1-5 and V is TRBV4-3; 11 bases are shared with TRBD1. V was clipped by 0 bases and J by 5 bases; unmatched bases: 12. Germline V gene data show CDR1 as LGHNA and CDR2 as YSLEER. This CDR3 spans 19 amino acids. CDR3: CASSQEVGRRTGGYQPQHF. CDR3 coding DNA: TGCGCCAGCAGCCAAGAAGTAGGGAGGCGGACAGGGGGCTATCAGCCCCAGCATTTT.

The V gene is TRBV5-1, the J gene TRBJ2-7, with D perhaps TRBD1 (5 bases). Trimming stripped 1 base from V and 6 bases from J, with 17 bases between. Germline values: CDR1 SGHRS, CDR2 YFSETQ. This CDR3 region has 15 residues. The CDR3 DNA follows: TGCGCCAGCAGCTTGTCCAATCTTAATAGGGGCGAGCAGTACTTC. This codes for CASSLSNLNRGEQYF. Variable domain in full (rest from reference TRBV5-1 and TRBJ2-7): KAGVTQTPRYLIKTRGQQVTLSCSPISGHRSVSWYQQTPGQGLQFLFEYFSETQRNKGNFPGRFSGRQFSNSRSEMNVSTLELGDSALYLCASSLSNLNRGEQYFGPGTRLTVT.

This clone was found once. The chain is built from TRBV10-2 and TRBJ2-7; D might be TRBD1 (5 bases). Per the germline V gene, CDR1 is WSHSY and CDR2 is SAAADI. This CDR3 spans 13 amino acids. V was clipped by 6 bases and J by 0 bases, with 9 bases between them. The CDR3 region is CASRHRSSYEQYF. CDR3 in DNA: TGCGCCAGCAGACACAGGAGCTCCTACGAGCAGTACTTC.

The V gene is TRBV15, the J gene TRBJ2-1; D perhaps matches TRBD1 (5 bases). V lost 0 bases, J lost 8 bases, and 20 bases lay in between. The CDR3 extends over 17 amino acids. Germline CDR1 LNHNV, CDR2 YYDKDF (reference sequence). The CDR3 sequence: CATSRDPQGHPRHEQFF. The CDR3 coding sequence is TGTGCCACCAGCAGAGATCCTCAGGGTCACCCCAGGCATGAGCAGTTCTTC.

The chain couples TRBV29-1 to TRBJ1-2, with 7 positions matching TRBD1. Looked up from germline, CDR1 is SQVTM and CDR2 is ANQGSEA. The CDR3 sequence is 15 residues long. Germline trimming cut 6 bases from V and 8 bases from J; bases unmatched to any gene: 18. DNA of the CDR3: TGCAGCGTAGGGGCCGGGACAGCACATAGAGGAGGCTACACCTTC. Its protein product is CSVGAGTAHRGGYTF.

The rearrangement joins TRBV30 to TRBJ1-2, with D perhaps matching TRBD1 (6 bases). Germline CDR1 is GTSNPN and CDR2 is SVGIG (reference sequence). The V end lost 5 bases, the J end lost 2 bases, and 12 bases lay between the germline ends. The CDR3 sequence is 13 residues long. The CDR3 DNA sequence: TGTGCCTGGCTCGGGGGGCGAAACTATGGCTACACCTTC. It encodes CAWLGGRNYGYTF.

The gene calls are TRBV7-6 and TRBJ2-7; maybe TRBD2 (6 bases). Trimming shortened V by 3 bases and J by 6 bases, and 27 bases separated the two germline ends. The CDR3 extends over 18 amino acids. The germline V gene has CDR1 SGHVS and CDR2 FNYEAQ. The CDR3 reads CASSFNRPLNGGTVEQYF. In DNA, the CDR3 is TGTGCCAGCAGCTTTAATCGTCCCCTAAACGGGGGTACGGTCGAGCAGTACTTC.

CDR3 bases: TGTGCCAGCAGGGCGAGACAGGGGAAGGGCTACGAGCAGTACTTC. Amino acids: CASRARQGKGYEQYF. The V and J genes are TRBV2 and TRBJ2-7; the match to TRBD1 covers 8 bases. Per the germline V gene, CDR1 is SNHLY and CDR2 is FYNNEI. CDR3 size: 15 residues. Trimming removed 6 bases from V and 3 bases from J; junction bases left unmatched: 10.

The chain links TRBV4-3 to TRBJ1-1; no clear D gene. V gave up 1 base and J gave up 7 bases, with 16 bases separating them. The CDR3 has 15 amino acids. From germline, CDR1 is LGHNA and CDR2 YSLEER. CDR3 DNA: TGCGCCAGCAGCCAAGGTGGTCGTCCGGGAGGTGAAGCTTTCTTT. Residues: CASSQGGRPGGEAFF.

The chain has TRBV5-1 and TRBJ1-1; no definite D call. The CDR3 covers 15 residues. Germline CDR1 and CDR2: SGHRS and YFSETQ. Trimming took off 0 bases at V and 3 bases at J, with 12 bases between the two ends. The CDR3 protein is CASSLGRREYTEAFF. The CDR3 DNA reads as TGCGCCAGCAGCTTGGGGCGCCGGGAATACACTGAAGCTTTCTTT.

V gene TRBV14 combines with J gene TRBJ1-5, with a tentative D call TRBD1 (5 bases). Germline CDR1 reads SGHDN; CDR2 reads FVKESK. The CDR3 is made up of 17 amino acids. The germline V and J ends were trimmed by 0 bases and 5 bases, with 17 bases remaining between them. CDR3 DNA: TGTGCCAGCAGCCAAGATAGGACAATTAGACCTTATCAGCCCCAGCATTTT. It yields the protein CASSQDRTIRPYQPQHF.

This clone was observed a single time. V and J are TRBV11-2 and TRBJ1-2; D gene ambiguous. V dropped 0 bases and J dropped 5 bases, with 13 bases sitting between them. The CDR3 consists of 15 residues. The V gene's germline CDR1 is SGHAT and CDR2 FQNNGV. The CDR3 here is CASSLDGELPYGYTF. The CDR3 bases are TGTGCCAGCAGCTTAGATGGAGAGCTGCCTTATGGCTACACCTTC.

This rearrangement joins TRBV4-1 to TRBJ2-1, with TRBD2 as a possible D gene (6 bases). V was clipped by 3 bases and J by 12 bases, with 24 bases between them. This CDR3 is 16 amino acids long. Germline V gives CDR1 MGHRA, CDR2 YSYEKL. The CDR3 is CASSHKEPPRLEGQFF. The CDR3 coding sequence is TGCGCCAGCAGCCACAAAGAGCCCCCCCGACTAGAAGGGCAGTTCTTC.

The CDR3 bases are TGTGCCAGCAGCGGAGGACAGGGGAAGGCTTTGCGTAAGTACTTC. As protein: CASSGGQGKALRKYF. The chain recombines TRBV5-6 with TRBJ2-7; the match to TRBD1 covers 9 bases. J gave up 11 bases and V 4 bases, and 16 bases lay outside the gene matches. The CDR3 is 15 amino acids. Germline values: CDR1 SGHDT, CDR2 YYEEEE. The whole variable domain, filled in from reference TRBV5-6 and TRBJ2-7, reads DAGVTQSPTHLIKTRGQQVTLRCSPKSGHDTVSWYQQALGQGPQFIFQYYEEEERQRGNFPDRFSGHQFPNYSSELNVNALLLGDSALYLCASSGGQGKALRKYFGPGTRLTVT.

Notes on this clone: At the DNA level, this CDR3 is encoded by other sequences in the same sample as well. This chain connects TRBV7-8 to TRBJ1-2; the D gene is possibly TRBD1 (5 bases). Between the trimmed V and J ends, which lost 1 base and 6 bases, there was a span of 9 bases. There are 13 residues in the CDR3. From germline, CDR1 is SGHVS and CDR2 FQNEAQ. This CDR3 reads CASSLETGDGYTF. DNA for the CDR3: TGTGCCAGCAGCTTAGAGACGGGGGATGGCTACACCTTC.

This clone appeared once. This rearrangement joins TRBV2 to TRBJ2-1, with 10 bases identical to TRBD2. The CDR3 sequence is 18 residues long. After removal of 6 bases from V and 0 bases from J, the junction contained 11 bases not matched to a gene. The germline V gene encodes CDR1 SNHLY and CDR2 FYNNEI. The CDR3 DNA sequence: TGTGCCAGCAGCGAACTAGCGGGGTCCCTTTTCTCCTACAATGAGCAGTTCTTC. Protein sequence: CASSELAGSLFSYNEQFF.

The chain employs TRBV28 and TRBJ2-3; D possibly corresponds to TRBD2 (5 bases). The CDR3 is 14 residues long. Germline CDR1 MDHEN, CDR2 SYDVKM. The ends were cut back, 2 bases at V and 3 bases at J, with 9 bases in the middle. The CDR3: CASSLDTGTDTQYF. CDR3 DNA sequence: TGTGCCAGCAGTTTAGATACGGGGACAGATACGCAGTATTTT.

The CDR3 coding sequence is TGTGCCAGCAGTAGGGACAAAAACACTGAAGCTTTCTTT. This codes for CASSRDKNTEAFF. The chain joins TRBV6-1 to TRBJ1-1, with D perhaps TRBD1 (6 bases). V lost 5 bases to trimming and J lost 2 bases, with 9 bases between them. This CDR3 comprises 13 residues. CDR1 and CDR2 (germline): MNHNS, SASEGT.

The CDR3 DNA sequence: TGTGCCAGCAGTTACTCTGGGCATAAGTTTGAAGCTTTCTTT. Protein: CASSYSGHKFEAFF. The J gene is TRBJ1-1, the V gene TRBV6-5; D is unclear. V dropped 0 bases and J dropped 7 bases, with 12 bases sitting between them. CDR3 size: 14 residues. Germline lookup yields CDR1 MNHEY and CDR2 SVGAGI.

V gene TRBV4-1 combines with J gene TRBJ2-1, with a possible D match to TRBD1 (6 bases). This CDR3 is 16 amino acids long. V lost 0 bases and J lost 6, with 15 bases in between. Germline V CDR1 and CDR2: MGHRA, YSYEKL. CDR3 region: CASSQDQQGMVNEQFF. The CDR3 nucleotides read TGCGCCAGCAGCCAAGATCAACAGGGTATGGTCAATGAGCAGTTCTTC.

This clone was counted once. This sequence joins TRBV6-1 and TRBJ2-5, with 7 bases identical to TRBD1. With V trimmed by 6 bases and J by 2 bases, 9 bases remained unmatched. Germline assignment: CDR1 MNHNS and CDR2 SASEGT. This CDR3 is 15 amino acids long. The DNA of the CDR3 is TGTGCCAGCAGATTCGACAGGGCGACTCAAGAGACCCAGTACTTC. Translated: CASRFDRATQETQYF.

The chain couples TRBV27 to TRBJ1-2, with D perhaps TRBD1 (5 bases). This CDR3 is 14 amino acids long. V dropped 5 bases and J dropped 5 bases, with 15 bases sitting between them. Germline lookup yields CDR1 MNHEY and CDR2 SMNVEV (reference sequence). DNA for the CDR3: TGTGCCAGCAGTCCCGCAGAGGCAGGGTATGGCTACACCTTC. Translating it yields CASSPAEAGYGYTF.

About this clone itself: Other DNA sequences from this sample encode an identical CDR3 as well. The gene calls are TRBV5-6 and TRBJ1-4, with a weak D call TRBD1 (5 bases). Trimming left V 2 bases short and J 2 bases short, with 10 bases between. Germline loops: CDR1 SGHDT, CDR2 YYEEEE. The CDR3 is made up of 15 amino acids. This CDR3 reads CASSLRGPTNEKLFF. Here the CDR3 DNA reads TGTGCCAGCAGCTTAAGGGGTCCGACTAATGAAAAACTGTTTTTT.

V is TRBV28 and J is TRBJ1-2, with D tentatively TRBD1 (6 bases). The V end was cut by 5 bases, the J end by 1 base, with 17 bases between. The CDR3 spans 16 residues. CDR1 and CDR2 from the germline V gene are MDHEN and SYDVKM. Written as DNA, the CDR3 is TGTGCCAGCAGTATCGGTCCGGACAGCCTTAACTATGGCTACACCTTC. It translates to CASSIGPDSLNYGYTF.

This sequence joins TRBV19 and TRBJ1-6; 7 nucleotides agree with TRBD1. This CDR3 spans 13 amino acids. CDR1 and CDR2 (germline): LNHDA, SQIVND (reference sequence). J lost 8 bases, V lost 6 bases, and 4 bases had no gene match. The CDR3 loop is CASSTGEDSPLHF. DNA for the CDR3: TGTGCCAGTAGCACAGGGGAGGATTCACCCCTCCACTTT.

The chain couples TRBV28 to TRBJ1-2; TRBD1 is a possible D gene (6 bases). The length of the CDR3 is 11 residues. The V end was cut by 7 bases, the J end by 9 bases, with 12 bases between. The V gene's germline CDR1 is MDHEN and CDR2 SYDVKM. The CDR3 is CASTHRASYTF. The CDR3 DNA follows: TGTGCCAGCACCCACAGGGCTAGCTACACCTTC.